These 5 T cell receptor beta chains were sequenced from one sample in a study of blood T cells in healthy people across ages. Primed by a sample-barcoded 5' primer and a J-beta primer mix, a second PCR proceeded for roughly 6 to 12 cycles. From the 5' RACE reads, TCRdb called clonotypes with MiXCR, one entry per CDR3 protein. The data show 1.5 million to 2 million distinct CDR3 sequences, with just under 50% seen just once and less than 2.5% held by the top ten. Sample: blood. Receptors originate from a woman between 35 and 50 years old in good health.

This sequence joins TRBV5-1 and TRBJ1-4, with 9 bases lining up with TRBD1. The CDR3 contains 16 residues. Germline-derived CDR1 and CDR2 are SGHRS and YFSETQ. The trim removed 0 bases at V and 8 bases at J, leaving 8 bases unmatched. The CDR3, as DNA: TGCGCCAGCAGCTTGGCCAGACAGGGGGGAGGCGAAAAACTGTTTTTT. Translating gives CASSLARQGGGEKLFF.

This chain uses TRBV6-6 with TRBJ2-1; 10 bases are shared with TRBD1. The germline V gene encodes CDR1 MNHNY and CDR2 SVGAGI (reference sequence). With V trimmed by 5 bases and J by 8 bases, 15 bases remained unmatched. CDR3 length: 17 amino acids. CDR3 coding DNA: TGTGCCAGCAGTAACCGACAGGGGGCGTCTGGACAATATGAGCAGTTCTTC. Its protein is CASSNRQGASGQYEQFF.

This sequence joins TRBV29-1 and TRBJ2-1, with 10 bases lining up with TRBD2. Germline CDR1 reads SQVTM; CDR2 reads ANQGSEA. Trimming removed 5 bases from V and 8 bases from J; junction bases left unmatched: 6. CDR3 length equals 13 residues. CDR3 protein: CSVSGSGGDEQFF. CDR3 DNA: TGCAGCGTTTCAGGGAGCGGGGGGGATGAGCAGTTCTTC.

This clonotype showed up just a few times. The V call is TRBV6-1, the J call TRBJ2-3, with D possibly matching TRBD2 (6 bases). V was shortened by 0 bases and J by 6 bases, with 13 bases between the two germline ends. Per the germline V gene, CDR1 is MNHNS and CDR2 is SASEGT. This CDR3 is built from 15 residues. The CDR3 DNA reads TGTGCCAGCAGTGAAGCCGGGACTCGTCACGATACGCAGTATTTT. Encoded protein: CASSEAGTRHDTQYF.

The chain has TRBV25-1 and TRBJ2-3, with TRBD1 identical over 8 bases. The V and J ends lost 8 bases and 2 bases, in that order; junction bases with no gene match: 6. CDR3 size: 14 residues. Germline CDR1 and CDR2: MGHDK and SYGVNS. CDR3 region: CASGDRYDTDTQYF. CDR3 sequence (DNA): TGTGCCAGCGGGGACAGGTACGACACAGATACGCAGTATTTT. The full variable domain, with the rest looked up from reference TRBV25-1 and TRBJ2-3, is EADIYQTPRYLVIGTGKKITLECSQTMGHDKMYWYQQDPGMELHLIHYSYGVNSTEKGDLSSESTVSRIRTEHFPLTLESARPSHTSQYLCASGDRYDTDTQYFGPGTRLTVL.